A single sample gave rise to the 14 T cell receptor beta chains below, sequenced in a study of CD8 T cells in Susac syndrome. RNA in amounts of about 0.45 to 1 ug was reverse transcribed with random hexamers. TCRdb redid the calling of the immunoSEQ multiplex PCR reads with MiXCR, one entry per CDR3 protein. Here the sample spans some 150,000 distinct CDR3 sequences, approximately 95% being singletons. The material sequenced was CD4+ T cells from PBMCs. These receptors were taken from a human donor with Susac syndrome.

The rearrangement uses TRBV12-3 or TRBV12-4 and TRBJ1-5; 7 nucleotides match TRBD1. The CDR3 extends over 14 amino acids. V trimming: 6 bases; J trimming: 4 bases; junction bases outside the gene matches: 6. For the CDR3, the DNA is TGTGCCAGCAGGTCGACAGGGAGTAATCAGCCCCAGCATTTT. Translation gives CASRSTGSNQPQHF.

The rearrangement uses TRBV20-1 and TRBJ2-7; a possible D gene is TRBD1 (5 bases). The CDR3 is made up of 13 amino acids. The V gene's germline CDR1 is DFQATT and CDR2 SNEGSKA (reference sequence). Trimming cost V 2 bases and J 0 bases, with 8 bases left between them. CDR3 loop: CSARWQGSYEQYF. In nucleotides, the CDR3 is TGCAGTGCTAGATGGCAGGGCTCCTACGAGCAGTACTTC.

The CDR3 spells CASSEAGRNQPQHF. The CDR3 bases are TGTGCCAGCAGTGAAGCCGGCCGTAATCAGCCCCAGCATTTT. The chain combines TRBV2 with TRBJ1-5, with no clear D. V was trimmed by 0 bases and J by 4 bases, leaving 7 bases between them. The CDR3 is 14 residues long. The germline V gene has CDR1 SNHLY and CDR2 FYNNEI.

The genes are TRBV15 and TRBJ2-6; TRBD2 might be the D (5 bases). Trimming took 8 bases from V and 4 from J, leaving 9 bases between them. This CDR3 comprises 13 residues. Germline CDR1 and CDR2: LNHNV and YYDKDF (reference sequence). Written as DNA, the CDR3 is TGTGCCACCGAGGGTGCCGGGGCCAACGTCCTGACTTTC. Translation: CATEGAGANVLTF.

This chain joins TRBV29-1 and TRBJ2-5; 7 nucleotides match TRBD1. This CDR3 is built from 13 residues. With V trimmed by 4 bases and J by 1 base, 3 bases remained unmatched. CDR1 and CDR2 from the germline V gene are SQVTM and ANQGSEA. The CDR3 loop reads CSVGGGIQETQYF. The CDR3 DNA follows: TGCAGCGTTGGAGGGGGCATCCAAGAGACCCAGTACTTC.

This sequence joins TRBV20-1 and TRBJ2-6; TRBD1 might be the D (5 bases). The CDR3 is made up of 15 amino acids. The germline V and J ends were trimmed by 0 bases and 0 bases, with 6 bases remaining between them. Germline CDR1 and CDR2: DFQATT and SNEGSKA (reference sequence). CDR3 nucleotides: TGCAGTGCTAGAGAGGGGCTCTCTGGGGCCAACGTCCTGACTTTC. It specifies CSAREGLSGANVLTF.

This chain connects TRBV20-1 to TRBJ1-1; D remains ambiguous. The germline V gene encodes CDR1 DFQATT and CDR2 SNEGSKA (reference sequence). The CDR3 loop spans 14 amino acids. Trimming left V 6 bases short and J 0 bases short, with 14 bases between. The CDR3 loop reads CSAKAPVMNTEAFF. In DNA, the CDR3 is TGCAGTGCAAAAGCACCTGTCATGAACACTGAAGCTTTCTTT.

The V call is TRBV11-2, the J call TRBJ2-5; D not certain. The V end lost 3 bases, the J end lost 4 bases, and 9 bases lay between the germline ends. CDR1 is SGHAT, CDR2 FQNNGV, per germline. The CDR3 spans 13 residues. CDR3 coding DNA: TGTGCCAGCAGCTTGAGCAGATCAGAGACCCAGTACTTC. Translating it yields CASSLSRSETQYF.

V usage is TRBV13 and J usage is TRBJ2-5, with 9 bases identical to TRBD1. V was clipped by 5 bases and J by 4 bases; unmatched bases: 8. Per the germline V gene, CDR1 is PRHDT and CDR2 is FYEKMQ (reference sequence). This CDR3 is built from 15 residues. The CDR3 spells CASSRDRGARETQYF. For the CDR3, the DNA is TGTGCCAGCAGCCGAGACAGGGGGGCGCGAGAGACCCAGTACTTC.

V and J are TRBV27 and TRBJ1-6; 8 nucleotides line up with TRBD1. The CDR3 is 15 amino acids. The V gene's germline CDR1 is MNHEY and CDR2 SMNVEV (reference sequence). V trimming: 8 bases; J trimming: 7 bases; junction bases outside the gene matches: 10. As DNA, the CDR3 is TGTGCCAGCGGGAGGGCTCAGGGGGCGAATTCACCCCTCCACTTT. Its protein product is CASGRAQGANSPLHF.

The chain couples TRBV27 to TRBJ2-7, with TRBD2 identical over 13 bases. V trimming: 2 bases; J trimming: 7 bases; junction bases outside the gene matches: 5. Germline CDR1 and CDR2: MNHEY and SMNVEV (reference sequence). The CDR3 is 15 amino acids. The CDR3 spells CASSLTGTSGDEQYF. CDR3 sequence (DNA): TGTGCCAGCAGTTTAACCGGGACTAGCGGGGATGAGCAGTACTTC.

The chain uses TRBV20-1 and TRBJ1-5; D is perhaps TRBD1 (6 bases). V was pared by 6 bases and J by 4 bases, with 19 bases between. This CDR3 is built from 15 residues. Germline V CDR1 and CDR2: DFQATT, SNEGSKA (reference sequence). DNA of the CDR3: TGCAGTGCCGGGGGGCGAGGGTTGGGGAATCAGCCCCAGCATTTT. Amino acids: CSAGGRGLGNQPQHF.

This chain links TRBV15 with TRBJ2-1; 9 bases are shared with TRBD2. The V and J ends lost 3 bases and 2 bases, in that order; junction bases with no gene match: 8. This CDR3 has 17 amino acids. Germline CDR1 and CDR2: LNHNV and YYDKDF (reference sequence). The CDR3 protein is CATSSTKKRGAYNEQFF. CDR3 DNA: TGTGCCACCAGCAGTACTAAAAAGCGGGGGGCCTACAATGAGCAGTTCTTC.

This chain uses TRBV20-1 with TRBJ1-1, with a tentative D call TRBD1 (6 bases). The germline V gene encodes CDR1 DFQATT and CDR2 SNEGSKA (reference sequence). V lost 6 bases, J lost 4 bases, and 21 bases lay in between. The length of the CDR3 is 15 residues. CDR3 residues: CSAPSPAGGGTEAFF. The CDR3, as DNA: TGCAGTGCCCCATCCCCCGCGGGAGGGGGCACTGAAGCTTTCTTT.